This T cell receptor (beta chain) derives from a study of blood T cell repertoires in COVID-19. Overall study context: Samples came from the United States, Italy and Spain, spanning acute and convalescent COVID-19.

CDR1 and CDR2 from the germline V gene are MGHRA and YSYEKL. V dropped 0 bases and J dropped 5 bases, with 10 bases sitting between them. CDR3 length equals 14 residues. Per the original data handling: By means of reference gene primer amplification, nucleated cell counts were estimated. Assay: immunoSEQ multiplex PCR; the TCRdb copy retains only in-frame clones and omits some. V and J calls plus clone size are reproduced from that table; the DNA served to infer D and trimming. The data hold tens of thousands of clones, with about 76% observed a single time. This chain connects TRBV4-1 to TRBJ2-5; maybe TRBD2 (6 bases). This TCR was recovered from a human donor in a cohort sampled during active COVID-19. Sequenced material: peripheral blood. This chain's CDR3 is CASSQEEGLETQYF. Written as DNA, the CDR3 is TGCGCCAGCAGCCAAGAAGAGGGACTGGAGACCCAGTACTTC.